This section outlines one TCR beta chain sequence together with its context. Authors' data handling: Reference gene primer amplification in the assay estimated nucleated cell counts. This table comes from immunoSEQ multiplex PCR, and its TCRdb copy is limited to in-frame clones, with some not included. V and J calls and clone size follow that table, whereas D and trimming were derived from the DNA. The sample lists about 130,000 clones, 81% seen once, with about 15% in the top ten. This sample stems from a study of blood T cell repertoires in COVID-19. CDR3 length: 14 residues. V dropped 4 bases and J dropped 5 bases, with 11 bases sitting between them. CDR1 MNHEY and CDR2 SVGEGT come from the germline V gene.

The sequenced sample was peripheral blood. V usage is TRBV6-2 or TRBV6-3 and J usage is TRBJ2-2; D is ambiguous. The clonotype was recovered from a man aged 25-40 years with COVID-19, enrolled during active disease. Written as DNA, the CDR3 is TGTGCCAGCAGTTCCGACTTAGAGACCGGGGAGCTGTTTTTT. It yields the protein CASSSDLETGELFF.